The clone carrying this T cell receptor (beta chain) was detected many times. The antigen is not known. The sample is drawn from a study of T cells in Graves' hyperthyroidism and ophthalmopathy. RNA transcripts yielded amplified TCR beta CDR3 regions. The study used the HTBI primer set for a first-round RT-PCR of the TCR CDR3. TCRdb analysed the multiplex PCR reads with MiXCR anew, one entry per CDR3 protein. This table has hundreds of thousands of distinct CDR3 sequences, over 10% appearing once. Aged 18 to 65, the patients had hyperthyroidism that was newly diagnosed and had lasted under 2 months. This CDR3 region has 13 residues. Germline V lookup: CDR1 MNHNS, CDR2 SASEGT. Study-level results: Using 13 V-J features, a model discriminated ophthalmopathy from stable hyperthyroidism.

The sample consisted of blood. The rearrangement links TRBV6-1 to TRBJ2-5; TRBD2 matches 10 bases. The receptor's source is a woman under 30 with Graves' hyperthyroidism. DNA for the CDR3: TGTGGCATACGACTAGCGGGTCGAGAGACCCAGTACTTC. This translates into CGIRLAGRETQYF.